The 8 T cell receptor beta chains below come from one sample, sequenced in a study of blood T cell repertoires in COVID-19. Sequenced by immunoSEQ multiplex PCR; TCRdb stores in-frame clones only, minus some. The sample lists some 88,000 clones, 86% occurring once. Sequences were obtained from peripheral blood. The receptor source for this set is a man in his sixties with acute or convalescent COVID-19.

There are a few counts of this clone. The gene calls are TRBV7-2 and TRBJ1-1; possible D gene TRBD1, 5 bases. The germline gives CDR1 SGHTA, CDR2 FQGNSA. This CDR3 has 13 residues. V was trimmed by 1 base and J by 8 bases, leaving 11 bases between them. The CDR3 protein is CASSLDSGREAFF. The DNA of the CDR3 is TGTGCCAGCAGCTTAGACTCAGGGCGAGAAGCTTTCTTT.

This clone has only one observation. CDR3 region: CTSRLAGGPGPDTQYF. Written as DNA, the CDR3 is TGCACCAGCAGGCTAGCGGGAGGGCCGGGACCAGATACGCAGTATTTT. The chain recombines TRBV1 with TRBJ2-3; the table's D call, TRBD2, was not checked against the DNA. TRBV1 is deemed a pseudogene. This CDR3 spans 16 amino acids.

The chain uses TRBV5-1 and TRBJ1-1, with D perhaps TRBD1 (5 bases). Germline assignment: CDR1 SGHRS and CDR2 YFSETQ. The CDR3 loop spans 15 amino acids. V was cut by 5 bases and J by 4 bases, with 18 bases left in between. The CDR3 loop reads CASSRDAQGSTEAFF. Written as DNA, the CDR3 is TGCGCCAGCAGTAGAGACGCCCAGGGAAGCACTGAAGCTTTCTTT.

This clone was counted once. The V and J genes are TRBV7-2 and TRBJ2-5; the D gene is possibly TRBD2 (6 bases). The V end was cut by 1 base, the J end by 5 bases, with 8 bases between. The germline gives CDR1 SGHTA, CDR2 FQGNSA. The CDR3 is made up of 13 amino acids. CDR3 sequence: CASSLGRGETQYF. The DNA for the CDR3 is TGTGCCAGCAGCTTAGGTCGGGGGGAGACCCAGTACTTC.

This chain joins TRBV9 and TRBJ1-2; D not resolved. The CDR3 is made up of 15 amino acids. Germline values: CDR1 SGDLS, CDR2 YYNGEE. Trimming cost V 3 bases and J 0 bases, with 12 bases left between them. The CDR3 sequence is CASSAGWPTNYGYTF. The CDR3 DNA follows: TGTGCCAGCAGCGCAGGTTGGCCAACTAACTATGGCTACACCTTC.

The rearrangement links TRBV6-5 to TRBJ2-3; 8 bases are shared with TRBD2. The germline CDR1 and CDR2 sequences are MNHEY and SVGAGI. The CDR3 is 15 residues long. With 6 bases clipped from V and 2 bases from J, the junction kept 7 bases outside the gene matches. The CDR3 region has the DNA TGTGCCAGCAGCCCCCGGGAGGGTCTCACAGATACGCAGTATTTT. This sequence encodes CASSPREGLTDTQYF.

The chain carries TRBV28 and TRBJ1-2; the match to TRBD1 covers 10 bases. After removal of 3 bases from V and 9 bases from J, the junction contained 10 bases not matched to a gene. This CDR3 is 15 amino acids long. Germline CDR1 reads MDHEN; CDR2 reads SYDVKM. Here the CDR3 reads CASSLPGTGAKSYTF. The CDR3 nucleotides are TGTGCCAGCAGTTTGCCCGGGACAGGGGCAAAGAGCTACACCTTC.

V is TRBV28 and J is TRBJ2-7; possibly TRBD2 for D (5 bases). With 6 bases removed from V and 3 bases from J, the gap between germline ends came to 15 bases. The CDR3 loop spans 14 amino acids. From germline, CDR1 is MDHEN and CDR2 SYDVKM. This chain's CDR3 is CASSHYRGYYEQYF. CDR3 coding DNA: TGTGCCAGCAGCCATTACCGGGGTTACTACGAGCAGTACTTC.